This TCR beta chain was sequenced for a study of T-cell memory formation after mild COVID-19 (TCRdb year 2021). Concerning the study at large: TCR sequence clusters from the two donors were largely donor specific. Longitudinal TCRalpha and TCRbeta repertoire sequencing tracked T-cell clones expanding and contracting after mild COVID-19 in a couple of donors. The cohort was made up of two young adult volunteers, one female and one male, who were previously healthy.

The sequencer was an Illumina NovaSeq 6000. TCRalpha and TCRbeta cDNA libraries were built by 5'RACE with constant-segment primers, adding sample barcodes and unique molecular identifiers. Trizol reagent was used to extract RNA from every sample. Amplification of the libraries took two PCR steps, and the second step added a second sample barcode plus Illumina TruSeq adapters. The libraries were sequenced on an Illumina NovaSeq using 2 x 150 bp paired-end reads. The source study handled its data this way. Demultiplexing of reads and collapsing into UMI-guided consensus sequences were performed with migec v1.2.7. Using mixcr v2.1.11, UMI consensuses were aligned to TRA and TRB V and J templates and then assembled into clonotypes. A clonotype was counted as expanded or contracted only when both edgeR and NoisET called the clonotype significant, with the noise models trained on biological replicates. edgeR calls used a false discovery rate-adjusted p below 0.01 and a log2 fold-change threshold of 1. As an exploratory analysis of dynamics, PCA with hierarchical clustering was applied to max-normalized trajectories of the 1000 most abundant clonotypes. Separately sequenced CD4+ and CD8+ repertoires were used to assign a CD4 or CD8 phenotype to each responding clone. TCRdb redid the processing of the public reads, applying fastp at Q25 and MiXCR, and retained in-frame beta chains. Each CDR3 protein gets just one entry, which takes the most common genes and DNA from the rows behind it. In this record, the V and J calls reflect TCRdb's handling and not the investigators' own analysis. In all, the sample holds 68,000 or so distinct CDR3 sequences, and 16% of those were seen once. 31% of the sample goes to the ten largest clones.

PBMCs were isolated by Ficoll-Paque density gradient centrifugation. A remark on this clonotype: Its recognized antigen is unknown. No much larger clone is present one base from it, and per-base qualities are unavailable.

What the research found in general, with its limitations: Balanced CD4/CD8 phenotypes were observed for clones contracting from day 15 to 85, whereas a bias towards CD4+ was observed for a second wave of clones expanding from day 15 to 37. SARS-CoV-2 specificity of the second-wave clones peaking on day 37 was not confirmed. Contracting CD4+ clones appeared mostly in the CM and EM memory subsets, whereas CD8+ clones were enriched in EMRA. Some responding clones were detected in pre-infection memory, which suggested that pre-existing cross-reactive memory T cells had joined the SARS-CoV-2 response. The study included only a couple of mild cases, and larger cohorts that include severe cases with pre-infection samples were judged to be necessary.

The germline V gene provides CDR1 MGHRA and CDR2 YSYEKL. The CDR3 runs 14 residues from the cysteine to the phenylalanine. Just the 42-base CDR3 DNA is kept, in frame starting at base 1. Trimmed from V: 1 base; trimmed from J: 4 bases; junction bases lacking a gene match: 2. The source material was PBMCs or a T cell subset sorted from them (not recorded which). The chain is encoded by TRBV4-1 joined to TRBJ1-1; TRBD1 aligns with 8 central bases. This sequence was found in an adult woman who had mild COVID-19 (a few samples of this study predate the infection). The sample titles of this study are shuffled in the database, so cell type and time point are left out; the donor was told from shared clones. The CDR3 corresponds to CASSQGTGFTEAFF. The bases are TGCGCCAGCAGCCAAGGGACAGGGTTCACTGAAGCTTTCTTT.